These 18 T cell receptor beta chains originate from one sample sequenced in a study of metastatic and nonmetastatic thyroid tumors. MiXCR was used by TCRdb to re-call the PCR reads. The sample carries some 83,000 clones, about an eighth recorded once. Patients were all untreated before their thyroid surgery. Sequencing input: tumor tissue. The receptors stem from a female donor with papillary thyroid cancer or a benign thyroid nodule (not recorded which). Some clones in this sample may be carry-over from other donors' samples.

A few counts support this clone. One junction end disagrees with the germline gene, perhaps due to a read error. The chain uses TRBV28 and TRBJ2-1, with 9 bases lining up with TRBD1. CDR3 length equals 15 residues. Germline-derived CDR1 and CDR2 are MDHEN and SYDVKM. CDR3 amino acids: CASILRTGVDNDQFF. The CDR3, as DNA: TGTGCCAGCATTTTAAGGACAGGGGTCGACAATGATCAGTTCTTC. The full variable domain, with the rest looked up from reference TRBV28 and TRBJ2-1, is DVKVTQSSRYLVKRTGEKVFLECVQDMDHENMFWYRQDPGLGLRLIYFSYDVKMKEKGDIPEGYSVSREKKERFSLILESASTNQTSMYLCASILRTGVDNDQFFGPGTRLTVL.

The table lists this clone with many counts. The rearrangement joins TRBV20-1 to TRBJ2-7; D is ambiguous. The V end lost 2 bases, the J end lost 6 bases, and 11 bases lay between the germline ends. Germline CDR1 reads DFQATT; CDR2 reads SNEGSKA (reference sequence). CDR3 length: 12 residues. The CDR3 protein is CSARKSSGEQYF. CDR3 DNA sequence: TGCAGTGCTAGAAAAAGCTCCGGCGAGCAGTACTTC.

Written as DNA, the CDR3 is TGTGCCAGCAGCATAGGGACAGCCACCTACGAGCAGTACTTC. Protein: CASSIGTATYEQYF. The chain uses TRBV2 and TRBJ2-7, with 7 bases fitting TRBD1. Looked up from germline, CDR1 is SNHLY and CDR2 is FYNNEI. This CDR3 region has 14 residues. Trimming removed 6 bases from V and 2 bases from J; junction bases left unmatched: 7.

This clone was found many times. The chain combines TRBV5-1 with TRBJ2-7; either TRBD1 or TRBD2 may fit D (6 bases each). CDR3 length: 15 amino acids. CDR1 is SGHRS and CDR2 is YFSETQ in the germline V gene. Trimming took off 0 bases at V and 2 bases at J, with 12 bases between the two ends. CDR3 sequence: CASSLGGGRTYEQYF. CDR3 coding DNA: TGCGCCAGCAGCTTGGGTGGGGGGCGTACCTACGAGCAGTACTTC. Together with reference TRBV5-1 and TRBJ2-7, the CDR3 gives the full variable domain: KAGVTQTPRYLIKTRGQQVTLSCSPISGHRSVSWYQQTPGQGLQFLFEYFSETQRNKGNFPGRFSGRQFSNSRSEMNVSTLELGDSALYLCASSLGGGRTYEQYFGPGTRLTVT.

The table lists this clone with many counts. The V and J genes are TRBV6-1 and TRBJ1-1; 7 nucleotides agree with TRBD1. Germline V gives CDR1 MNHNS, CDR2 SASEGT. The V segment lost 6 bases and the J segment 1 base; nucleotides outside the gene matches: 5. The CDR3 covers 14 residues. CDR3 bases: TGTGCCAGCAGATCGACAGGGTGGAACACTGAAGCTTTCTTT. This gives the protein CASRSTGWNTEAFF.

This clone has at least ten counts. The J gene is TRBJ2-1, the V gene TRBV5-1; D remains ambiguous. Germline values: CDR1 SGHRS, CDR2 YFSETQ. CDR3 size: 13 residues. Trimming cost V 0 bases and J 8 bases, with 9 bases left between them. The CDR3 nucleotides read TGCGCCAGCAGCTTGGGCGGACGGTATGAGCAGTTCTTC. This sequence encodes CASSLGGRYEQFF.

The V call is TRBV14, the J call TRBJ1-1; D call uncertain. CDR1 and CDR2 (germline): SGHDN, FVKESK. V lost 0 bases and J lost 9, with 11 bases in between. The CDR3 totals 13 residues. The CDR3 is CASSQDRPGKAFF. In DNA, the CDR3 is TGTGCCAGCAGCCAAGATAGACCGGGGAAAGCTTTCTTT.

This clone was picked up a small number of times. CDR3 bases: TGTGCCAGCAGTTGTGGACAGGGGTCTGAGCAGTTCTTC. Protein sequence: CASSCGQGSEQFF. The V and J genes are TRBV2 and TRBJ2-1, with 9 bases aligning to TRBD1. The CDR3 spans 13 residues. The V segment lost 5 bases and the J segment 9 bases; nucleotides outside the gene matches: 5. The germline V gene has CDR1 SNHLY and CDR2 FYNNEI.

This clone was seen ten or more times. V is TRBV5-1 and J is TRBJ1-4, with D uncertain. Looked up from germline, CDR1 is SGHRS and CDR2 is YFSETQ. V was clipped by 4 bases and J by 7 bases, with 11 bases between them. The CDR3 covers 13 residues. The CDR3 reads CASSHDRVEKLFF. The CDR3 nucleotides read TGCGCCAGCAGCCATGATCGGGTTGAAAAACTGTTTTTT.

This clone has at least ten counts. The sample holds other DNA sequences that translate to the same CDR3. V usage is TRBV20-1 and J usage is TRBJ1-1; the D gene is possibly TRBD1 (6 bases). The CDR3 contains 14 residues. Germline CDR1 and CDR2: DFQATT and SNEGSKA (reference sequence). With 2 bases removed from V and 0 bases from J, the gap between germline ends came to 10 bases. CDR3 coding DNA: TGCAGTGCTAGAAAGGGACACATGAACACTGAAGCTTTCTTT. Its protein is CSARKGHMNTEAFF.

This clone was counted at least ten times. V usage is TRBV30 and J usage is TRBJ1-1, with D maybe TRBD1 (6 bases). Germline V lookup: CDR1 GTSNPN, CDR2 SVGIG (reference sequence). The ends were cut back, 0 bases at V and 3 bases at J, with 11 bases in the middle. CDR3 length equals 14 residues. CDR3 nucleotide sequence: TGTGCCTGGAGTGTATGGGGGGCGGACACTGAAGCTTTCTTT. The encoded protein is CAWSVWGADTEAFF. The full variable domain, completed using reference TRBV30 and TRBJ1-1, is SQTIHQWPATLVQPVGSPLSLECTVEGTSNPNLYWYRQAAGRGLQLLFYSVGIGQISSEVPQNLSASRPQDRQFILSSKKLLLSDSGFYLCAWSVWGADTEAFFGQGTRLTVV.

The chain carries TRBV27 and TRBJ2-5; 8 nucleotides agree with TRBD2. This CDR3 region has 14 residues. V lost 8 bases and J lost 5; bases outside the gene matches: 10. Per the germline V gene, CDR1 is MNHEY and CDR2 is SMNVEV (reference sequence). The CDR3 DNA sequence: TGTGCCAGCCAGAGGCCAGCGGGAGACGAGACCCAGTACTTC. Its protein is CASQRPAGDETQYF.

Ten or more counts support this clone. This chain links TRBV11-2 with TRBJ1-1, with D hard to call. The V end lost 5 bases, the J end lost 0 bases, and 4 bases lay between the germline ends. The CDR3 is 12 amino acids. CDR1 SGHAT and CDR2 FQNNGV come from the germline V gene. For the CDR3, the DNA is TGTGCCAGCAGCCCCATGAACACTGAAGCTTTCTTT. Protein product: CASSPMNTEAFF.

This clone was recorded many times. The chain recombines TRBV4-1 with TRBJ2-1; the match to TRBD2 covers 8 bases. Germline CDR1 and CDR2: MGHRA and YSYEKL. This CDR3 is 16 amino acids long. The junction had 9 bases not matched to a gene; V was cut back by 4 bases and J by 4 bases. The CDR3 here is CASSRPGLVRYNEQFF. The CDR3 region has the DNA TGCGCCAGCAGCCGACCGGGACTAGTGAGGTACAATGAGCAGTTCTTC.

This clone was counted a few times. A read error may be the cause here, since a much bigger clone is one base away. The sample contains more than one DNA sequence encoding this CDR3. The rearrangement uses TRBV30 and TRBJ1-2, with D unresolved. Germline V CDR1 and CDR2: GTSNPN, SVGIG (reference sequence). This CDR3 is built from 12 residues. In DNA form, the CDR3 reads TGTGCCTGGAGTGGCCCGGGAGGCGGCTATACCTTC. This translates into CAWSGPGGGYTF.

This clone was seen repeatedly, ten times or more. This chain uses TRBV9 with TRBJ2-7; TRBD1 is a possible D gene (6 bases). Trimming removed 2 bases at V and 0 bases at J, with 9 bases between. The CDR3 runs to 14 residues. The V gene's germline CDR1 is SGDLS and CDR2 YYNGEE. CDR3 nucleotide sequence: TGTGCCAGCAGCGTCCGGGACACCTCCTACGAGCAGTACTTC. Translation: CASSVRDTSYEQYF.

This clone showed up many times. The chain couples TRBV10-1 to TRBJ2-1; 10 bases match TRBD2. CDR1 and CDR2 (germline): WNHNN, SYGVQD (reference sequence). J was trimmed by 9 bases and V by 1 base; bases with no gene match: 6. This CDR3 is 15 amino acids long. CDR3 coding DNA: TGCGCCAGCAGTGAGTTGCTAGCGGGAGAGAGTGAGCAGTTCTTC. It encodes CASSELLAGESEQFF.

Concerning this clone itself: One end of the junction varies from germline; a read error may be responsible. In DNA, the CDR3 is TGTGCCAGCAGCCCCCGGGGAGAGGCTGGCCACACCTTC. Encoded protein: CASSPRGEAGHTF. The chain joins TRBV3-1 to TRBJ1-2; no clear D. This CDR3 spans 13 amino acids. The germline V gene has CDR1 LGHDT and CDR2 YNNKEL (reference sequence).